This T cell receptor beta chain was identified during a study of patients and donors after allogeneic stem cell transplantation. Germline-derived CDR1 and CDR2 are SGHDT and YYEEEE. V was shortened by 0 bases and J by 2 bases, with 8 bases between the two germline ends. The CDR3 runs to 15 residues. One entry per CDR3 protein, called by TCRdb with MiXCR from the RT-PCR reads. This table holds about 160,000 distinct CDR3 sequences, 30% to 45% found once. The chain couples TRBV5-6 to TRBJ1-4, with D perhaps TRBD1 (6 bases). The receptor comes from a human donor who was either an allogeneic HSCT recipient or a stem cell or donor lymphocyte infusion donor (not recorded which). It is not recorded whose cells these are; they may come from a transplant donor. Sequencing used blood, either unsorted or a sorted T cell fraction (not recorded which). CDR3 nucleotide sequence: TGTGCCAGCAGCTTGGTTGGACAGACTAATGAAAAACTGTTTTTT. Its translation: CASSLVGQTNEKLFF.